This is a list of T cell receptor beta chains from one sample in a study of T cells in Graves' hyperthyroidism and ophthalmopathy. TCRdb reanalysed the multiplex PCR reads using MiXCR and keeps one entry per CDR3 protein. The repertoire holds 350,000 to 450,000 distinct CDR3 sequences, with over 13% as singletons. Material for sequencing was blood. These receptors were collected from a man aged 50-59 years with Graves' ophthalmopathy. CDR3s include the opening cysteine and the closing phenylalanine or tryptophan. Fields, in order: J gene, V gene, clone size, D gene, CDR3 DNA, CDR3 protein. The D gene is left open where the match is weak. Some rows mark clone size as missing; the rest say once, few, many or name a class of expanded clone.

j_call: TRBJ1-2
v_call: TRBV6-7
clone_size: many
d_call: .
cdr3_nt: TGTGCCAGCAGTGTTCCCCAGGGAGGAATCGGCATCTATGGCTACACCTTC
cdr3_aa: CASSVPQGGIGIYGYTF

j_call: TRBJ2-7
v_call: TRBV20-1
clone_size: many
d_call: TRBD2
cdr3_nt: TGCAGTGCTAGACCACTAGCGTCGAGCTCCTACGAGCAGTACTTC
cdr3_aa: CSARPLASSSYEQYF

j_call: TRBJ1-1
v_call: TRBV29-1
clone_size: many
d_call: TRBD1
cdr3_nt: TGCAGTGCTAGGACAGGGAACACTGAAGCTTTCTTT
cdr3_aa: CSARTGNTEAFF

j_call: TRBJ2-1
v_call: TRBV2
clone_size: many
d_call: .
cdr3_nt: TGTGCCAGCAGTGACAATGAGCAGTTCTTC
cdr3_aa: CASSDNEQFF

j_call: TRBJ2-1
v_call: TRBV11-3
clone_size: many
d_call: .
cdr3_nt: TGTGCCAGCAGCTTAGCGGGAGTATTTGAGCAGTTCTTC
cdr3_aa: CASSLAGVFEQFF

j_call: TRBJ2-6
v_call: TRBV5-8
clone_size: .
d_call: .
cdr3_nt: TGTGCCAGCGCCAGCAACGTCCTGACTTTC
cdr3_aa: CASASNVLTF

j_call: TRBJ1-6
v_call: TRBV27
clone_size: .
d_call: TRBD1
cdr3_nt: TGTGCCAGCAGTTCGATGGGACAGAGGTATAATTCACCCCTCCACTTT
cdr3_aa: CASSSMGQRYNSPLHF

j_call: TRBJ2-2
v_call: TRBV3-1
clone_size: once
d_call: TRBD2
cdr3_nt: TGTGCCAGCAGCCAATTTGTGGGACTAGCGGGGGCGAACACCGGGGAGCTGTTTTTT
cdr3_aa: CASSQFVGLAGANTGELFF

j_call: TRBJ2-1
v_call: TRBV6-2/TRBV6-3
clone_size: few
d_call: .
cdr3_nt: TGTGCCAGCAGTTACTCGTTGAATGAGCAGTTCTTC
cdr3_aa: CASSYSLNEQFF

j_call: TRBJ2-1
v_call: TRBV7-9
clone_size: few
d_call: .
cdr3_nt: TGTGCCAGCAGCTTAGCTGAGACTAGAGAAAATGAGCAGTTCTTC
cdr3_aa: CASSLAETRENEQFF

j_call: TRBJ2-7
v_call: TRBV2
clone_size: many
d_call: TRBD1
cdr3_nt: TGTGCCGGAAACCGGGACAGGGGCAACGAGCAGTACTTC
cdr3_aa: CAGNRDRGNEQYF

j_call: TRBJ2-5
v_call: TRBV15
clone_size: many
d_call: TRBD2
cdr3_nt: TGTGCCACCAGCAGAGAATCATTGGGAGCGGGAGGATGGGAAGAGACCCAGTACTTC
cdr3_aa: CATSRESLGAGGWEETQYF

j_call: TRBJ2-1
v_call: TRBV6-2/TRBV6-3
clone_size: .
d_call: .
cdr3_nt: TGTGCCAGCAGGCGAGACGGGGTAAACAATGAGCAGTTCTTC
cdr3_aa: CASRRDGVNNEQFF